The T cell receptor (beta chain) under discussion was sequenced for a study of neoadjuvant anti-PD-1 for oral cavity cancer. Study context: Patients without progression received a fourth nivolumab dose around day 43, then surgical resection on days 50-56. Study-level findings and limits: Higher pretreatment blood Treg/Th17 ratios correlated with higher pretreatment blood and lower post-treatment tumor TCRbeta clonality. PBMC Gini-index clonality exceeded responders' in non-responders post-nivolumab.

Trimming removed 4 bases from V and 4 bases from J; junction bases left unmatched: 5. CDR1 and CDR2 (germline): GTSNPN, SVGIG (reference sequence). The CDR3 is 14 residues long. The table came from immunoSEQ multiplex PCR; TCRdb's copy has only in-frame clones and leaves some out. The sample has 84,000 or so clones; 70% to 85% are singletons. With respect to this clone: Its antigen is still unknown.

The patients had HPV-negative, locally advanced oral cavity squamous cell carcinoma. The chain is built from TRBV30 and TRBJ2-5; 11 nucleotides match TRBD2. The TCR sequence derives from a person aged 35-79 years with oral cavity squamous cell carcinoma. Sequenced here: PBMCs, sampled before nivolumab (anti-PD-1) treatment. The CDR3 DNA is TGTGCCTGGATGGTAGGACTAGCGGGAGAGACCCAGTACTTC. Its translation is CAWMVGLAGETQYF.